This TCR beta chain is from a study of CD8 T cells in ankylosing spondylitis. Study observations and caveats: Among TCR beta sequences, a motif of eight highly homologous variants appeared characteristic of ankylosing spondylitis blood.

This clonotype was counted a few times. Its antigen remains unknown. Making the TCR beta libraries involved quantitative 5'-RACE with molecular barcodes. MiXCR was run by TCRdb on the 5' RACE reads, yielding one entry per CDR3 protein. The sample lists approximately 540,000 distinct CDR3 sequences, about 13% seen once, with nearly 7% in the top ten. J gave up 2 bases and V 10 bases, and 6 bases lay outside the gene matches. The germline gives CDR1 LNHDA, CDR2 SQIVND (reference sequence). There are 14 residues in the CDR3. The sequenced sample was blood, either unsorted or a sorted T cell fraction (not recorded which). This sequence originates from a male donor with ankylosing spondylitis. The J gene is TRBJ1-3, the V gene TRBV19, with 9 nucleotides matching TRBD1. The CDR3 is CATIDRGTGNTIYF. CDR3 nucleotides: TGTGCCACTATCGACAGGGGGACTGGAAACACCATATATTTT.